This TCR beta chain emerged from a study of blood T cell repertoires in COVID-19. Study-wide background: The samples span acute and convalescent COVID-19 from the United States, Italy and Spain. T cells, B-cell-depleted T cells, or PBMCs provided the cDNA or gDNA that served as material.

This CDR3 has 15 amino acids. The V gene lost 0 bases and the J gene lost 3 bases, with 12 bases spanning the gap. Per the germline V gene, CDR1 is GTSNPN and CDR2 is SVGIG (reference sequence). How the authors handled the data: Amplifying reference gene primers gave estimates of nucleated cell counts. Produced via immunoSEQ multiplex PCR; TCRdb's table is partial and in-frame only. The V and J calls and clone size come from that table; D and trimming were worked out from the DNA. The sample carries about 300,000 clones, approximately 88% recorded once. This clonotype originated in a woman in her 30s who had recovered from COVID-19. This rearrangement joins TRBV30 to TRBJ1-5; no reliable D call. Sequenced sample: peripheral blood. CDR3 protein: CAWSVGGSSNQPQHF. DNA of the CDR3: TGTGCCTGGAGTGTAGGCGGGAGTTCCAATCAGCCCCAGCATTTT.